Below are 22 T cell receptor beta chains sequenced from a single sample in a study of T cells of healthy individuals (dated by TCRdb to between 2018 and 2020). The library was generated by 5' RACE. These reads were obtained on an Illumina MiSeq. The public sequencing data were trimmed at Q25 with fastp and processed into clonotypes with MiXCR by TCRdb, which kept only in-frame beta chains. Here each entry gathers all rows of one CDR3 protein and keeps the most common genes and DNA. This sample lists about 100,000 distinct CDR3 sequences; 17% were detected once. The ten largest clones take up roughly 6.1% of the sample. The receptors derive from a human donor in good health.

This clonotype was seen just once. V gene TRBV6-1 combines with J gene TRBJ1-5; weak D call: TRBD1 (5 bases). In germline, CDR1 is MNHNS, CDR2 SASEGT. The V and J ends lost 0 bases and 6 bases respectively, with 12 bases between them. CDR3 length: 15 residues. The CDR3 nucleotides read TGTGCCAGCAGTGAAGCGCCGCAGGGCCTTCAGCCCCAGCATTTT. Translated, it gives CASSEAPQGLQPQHF.

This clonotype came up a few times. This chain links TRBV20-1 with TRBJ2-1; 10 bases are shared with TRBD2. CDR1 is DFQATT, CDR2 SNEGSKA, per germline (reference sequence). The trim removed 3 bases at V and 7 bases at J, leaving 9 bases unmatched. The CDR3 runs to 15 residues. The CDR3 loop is CSARVSGGARNEQFF. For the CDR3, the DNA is TGCAGTGCTAGGGTCAGCGGGGGGGCACGTAATGAGCAGTTCTTC.

CDR3 coding DNA: TGTGCCAGCAGTTTAAGCGTGACTGAAGCTTTCTTT. Residues: CASSLSVTEAFF. This chain connects TRBV28 to TRBJ1-1; D is unclear. This CDR3 contains 12 residues. Between the trimmed V and J ends, which lost 2 bases and 5 bases, there was a span of 6 bases. CDR1 MDHEN and CDR2 SYDVKM come from the germline V gene.

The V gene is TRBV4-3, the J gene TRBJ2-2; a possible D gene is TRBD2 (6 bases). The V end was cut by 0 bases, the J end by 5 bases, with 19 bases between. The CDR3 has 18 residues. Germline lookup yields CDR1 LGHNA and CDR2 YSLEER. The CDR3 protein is CASSQESIGVGGTGELFF. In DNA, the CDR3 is TGCGCCAGCAGCCAAGAGTCCATAGGGGTTGGAGGGACCGGGGAGCTGTTTTTT.

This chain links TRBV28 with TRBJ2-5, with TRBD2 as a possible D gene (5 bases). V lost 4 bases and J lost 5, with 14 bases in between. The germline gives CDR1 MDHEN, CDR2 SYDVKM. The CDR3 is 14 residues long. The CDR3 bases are TGTGCCAGCAGTTCCCAACGAGGGATGGAGACCCAGTACTTC. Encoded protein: CASSSQRGMETQYF.

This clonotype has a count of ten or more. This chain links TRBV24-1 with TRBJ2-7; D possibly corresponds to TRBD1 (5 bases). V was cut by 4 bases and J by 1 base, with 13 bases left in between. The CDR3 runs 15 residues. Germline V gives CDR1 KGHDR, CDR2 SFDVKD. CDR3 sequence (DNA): TGTGCCACCAGTGACCTTCGACAGCTGTCCTACGAGCAGTACTTC. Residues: CATSDLRQLSYEQYF.

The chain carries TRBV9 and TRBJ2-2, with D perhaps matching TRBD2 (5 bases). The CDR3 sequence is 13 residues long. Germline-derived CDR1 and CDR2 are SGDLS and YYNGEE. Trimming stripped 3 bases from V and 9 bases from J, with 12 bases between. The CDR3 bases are TGTGCCAGCAGCGCTAGCATTCTTAGGGAGCTGTTTTTT. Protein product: CASSASILRELFF.

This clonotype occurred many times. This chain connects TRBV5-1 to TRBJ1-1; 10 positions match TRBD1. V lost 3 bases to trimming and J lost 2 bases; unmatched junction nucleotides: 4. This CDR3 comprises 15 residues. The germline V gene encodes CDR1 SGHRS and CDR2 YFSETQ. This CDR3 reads CASSSGQGYNTEAFF. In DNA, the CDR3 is TGCGCCAGCAGCTCGGGACAGGGGTATAACACTGAAGCTTTCTTT.

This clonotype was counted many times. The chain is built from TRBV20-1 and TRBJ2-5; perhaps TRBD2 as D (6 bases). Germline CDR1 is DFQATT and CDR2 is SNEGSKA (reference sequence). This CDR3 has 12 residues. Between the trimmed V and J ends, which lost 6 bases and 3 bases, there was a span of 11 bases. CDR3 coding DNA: TGCAGTGCCCGGTGGGGGGAAGAGACCCAGTACTTC. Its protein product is CSARWGEETQYF.

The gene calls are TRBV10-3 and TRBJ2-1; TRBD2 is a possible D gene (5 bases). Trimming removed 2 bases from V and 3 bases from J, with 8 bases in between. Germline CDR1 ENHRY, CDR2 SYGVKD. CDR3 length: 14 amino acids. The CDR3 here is CAISEVSGYNEQFF. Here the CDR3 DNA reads TGTGCCATCAGTGAGGTCAGCGGCTACAATGAGCAGTTCTTC.

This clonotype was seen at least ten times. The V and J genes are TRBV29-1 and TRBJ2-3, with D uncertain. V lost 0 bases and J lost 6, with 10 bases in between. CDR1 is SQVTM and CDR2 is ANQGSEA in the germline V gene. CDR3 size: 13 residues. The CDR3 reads CSVEDQHGDTQYF. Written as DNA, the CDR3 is TGCAGCGTTGAAGATCAGCATGGGGATACGCAGTATTTT.

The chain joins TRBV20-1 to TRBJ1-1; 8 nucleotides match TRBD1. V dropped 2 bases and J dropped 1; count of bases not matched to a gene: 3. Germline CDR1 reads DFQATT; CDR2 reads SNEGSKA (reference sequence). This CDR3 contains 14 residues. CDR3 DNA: TGCAGTGCTAGATCAGGGGGCTCGAACACTGAAGCTTTCTTT. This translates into CSARSGGSNTEAFF.

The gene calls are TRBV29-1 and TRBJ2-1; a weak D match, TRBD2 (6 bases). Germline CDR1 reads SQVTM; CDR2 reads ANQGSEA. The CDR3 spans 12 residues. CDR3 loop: CGGAYSYNEQFF. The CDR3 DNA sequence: TGCGGAGGGGCCTACTCCTACAATGAGCAGTTCTTC.

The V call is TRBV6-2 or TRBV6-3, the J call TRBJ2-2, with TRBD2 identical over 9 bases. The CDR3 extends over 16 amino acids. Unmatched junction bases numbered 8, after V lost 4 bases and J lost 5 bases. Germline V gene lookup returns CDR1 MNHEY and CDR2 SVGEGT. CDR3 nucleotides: TGTGCCAGCAGTTGGGGAGCGGGGGGCCGGACCGGGGAGCTGTTTTTT. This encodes CASSWGAGGRTGELFF.

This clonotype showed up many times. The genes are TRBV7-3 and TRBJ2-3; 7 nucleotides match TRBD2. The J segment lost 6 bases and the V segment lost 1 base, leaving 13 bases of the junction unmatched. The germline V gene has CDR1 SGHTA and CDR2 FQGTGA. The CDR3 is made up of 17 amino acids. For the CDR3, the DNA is TGTGCCAGCAGCTTAAGGCCAGCGGGAAGTCCACATGATACGCAGTATTTT. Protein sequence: CASSLRPAGSPHDTQYF.

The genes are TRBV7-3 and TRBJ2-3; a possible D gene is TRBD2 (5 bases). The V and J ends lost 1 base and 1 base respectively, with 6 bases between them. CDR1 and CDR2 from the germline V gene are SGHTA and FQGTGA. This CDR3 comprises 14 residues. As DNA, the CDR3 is TGTGCCAGCAGCTTAATCGGGGGCACAGATACGCAGTATTTT. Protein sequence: CASSLIGGTDTQYF.

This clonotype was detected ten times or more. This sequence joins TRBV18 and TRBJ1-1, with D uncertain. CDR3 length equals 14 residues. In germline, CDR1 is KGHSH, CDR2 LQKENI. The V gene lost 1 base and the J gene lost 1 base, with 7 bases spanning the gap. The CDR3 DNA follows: TGTGCCAGCTCACCACTGGCTTCGAACACTGAAGCTTTCTTT. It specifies CASSPLASNTEAFF.

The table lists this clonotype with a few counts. CDR3 region: CASSSTGQPNTEAFF. As DNA, the CDR3 is TGTGCCAGCAGCTCTACGGGACAGCCGAACACTGAAGCTTTCTTT. V gene TRBV7-3 combines with J gene TRBJ1-1; 7 bases map to TRBD1. With V trimmed by 4 bases and J by 1 base, 6 bases remained unmatched. The CDR3 extends over 15 amino acids. In germline, CDR1 is SGHTA, CDR2 FQGTGA. The complete variable domain, with remaining parts taken from reference TRBV7-3 and TRBJ1-1, reads GAGVSQTPSNKVTEKGKYVELRCDPISGHTALYWYRQSLGQGPEFLIYFQGTGAADDSGLPNDRFFAVRPEGSVSTLKIQRTERGDSAVYLCASSSTGQPNTEAFFGQGTRLTVV.

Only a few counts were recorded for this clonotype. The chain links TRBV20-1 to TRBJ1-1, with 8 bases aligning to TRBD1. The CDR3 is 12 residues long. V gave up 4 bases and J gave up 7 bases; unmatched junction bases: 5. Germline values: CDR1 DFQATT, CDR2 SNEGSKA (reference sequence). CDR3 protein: CSATTGGIEAFF. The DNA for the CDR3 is TGCAGTGCTACCACAGGGGGAATTGAAGCTTTCTTT.

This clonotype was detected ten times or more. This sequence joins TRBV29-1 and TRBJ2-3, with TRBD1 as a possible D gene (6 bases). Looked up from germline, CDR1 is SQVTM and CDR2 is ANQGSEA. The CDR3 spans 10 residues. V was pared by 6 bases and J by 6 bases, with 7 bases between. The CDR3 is CSVDRDTQYF. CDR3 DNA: TGCAGCGTAGACAGGGATACGCAGTATTTT.

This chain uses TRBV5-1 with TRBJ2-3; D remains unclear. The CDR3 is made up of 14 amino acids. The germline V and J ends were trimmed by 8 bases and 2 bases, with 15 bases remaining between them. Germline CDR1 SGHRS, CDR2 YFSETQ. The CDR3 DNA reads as TGCGCCAGTACAATCTCGGTGGCCACAGATACGCAGTATTTT. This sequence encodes CASTISVATDTQYF.

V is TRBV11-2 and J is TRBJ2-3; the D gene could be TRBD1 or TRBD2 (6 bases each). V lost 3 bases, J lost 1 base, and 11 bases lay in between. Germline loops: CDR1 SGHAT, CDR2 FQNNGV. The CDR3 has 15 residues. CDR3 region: CASSFGGRGTDTQYF. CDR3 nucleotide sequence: TGTGCCAGCAGCTTCGGGGGCAGGGGCACAGATACGCAGTATTTT.